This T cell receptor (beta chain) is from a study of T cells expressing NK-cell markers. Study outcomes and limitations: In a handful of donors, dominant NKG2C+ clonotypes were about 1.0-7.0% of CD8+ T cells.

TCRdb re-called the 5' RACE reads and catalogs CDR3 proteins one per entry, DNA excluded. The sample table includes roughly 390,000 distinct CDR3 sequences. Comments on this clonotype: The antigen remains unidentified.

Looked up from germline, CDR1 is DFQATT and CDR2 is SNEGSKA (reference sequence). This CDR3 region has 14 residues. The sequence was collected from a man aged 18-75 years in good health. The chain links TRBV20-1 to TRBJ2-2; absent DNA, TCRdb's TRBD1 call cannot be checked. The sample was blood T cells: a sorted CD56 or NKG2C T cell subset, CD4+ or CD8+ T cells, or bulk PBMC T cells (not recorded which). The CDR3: CSANRSPGTGELFF.